This TCR beta chain was observed in a study of beta chain features in type 1 diabetes. Study information: Age, gender and cell yields were alike across patients and healthy donors.

General study results and limits: In these data, an HLA type influence on TCRB rearrangement remained unresolved.

cDNA synthesis used the whole RNA isolate, giving expressed TCRB sequences. Clones were read by immunoSEQ multiplex PCR, and TCRdb kept only the in-frame ones, dropping some. The sample lists a few hundred thousand clones, about 11% seen once, with more than 0.015% in the top ten. A note on this clone: Antigen unknown.

A sort by CD45RO/CCR7/CD25/CD127/CD95/CD27 yielded CD4+ naive, central memory, regulatory and stem cell-like memory cells. The V gene's germline CDR1 is MDHEN and CDR2 SYDVKM. The CDR3 is made up of 14 amino acids. The V gene lost 5 bases and the J gene lost 0 bases, with 8 bases spanning the gap. The chain is built from TRBV28 and TRBJ1-3; tentative D call: TRBD1 (5 bases). This receptor was obtained from a woman aged 30 to 39 in good health. The source material was naive CD4+ T cells from blood. CDR3 sequence reads: CASSVTASGNTIYF. CDR3 sequence (DNA): TGTGCCAGCAGTGTGACAGCCTCTGGAAACACCATATATTTT.